This TCR beta chain comes out of a study of T cells in Graves' hyperthyroidism and ophthalmopathy. Looking at the study overall: The initial diagnosis was the point when peripheral blood was collected, ahead of any treatment. General observations from the study: Ophthalmopathy was distinguished from stable hyperthyroidism by 13 V-J signatures. Ophthalmopathy was identified by the model a median roughly six months ahead of onset.

This CDR3 contains 12 residues. Trimming stripped 2 bases from V and 8 bases from J, with 7 bases between. A remark on this clonotype: What it binds is unknown.

TCR beta CDR3 region amplification was performed from RNA transcripts. TCR CDR3 regions were first amplified by RT-PCR with HTBI primers. TCRdb re-called the multiplex PCR reads with MiXCR, one entry per CDR3 protein. There are about 300,000 distinct CDR3 sequences in the sample; around 25% occur only once, and about a quarter lies in the top ten. This chain links TRBV12-3 or TRBV12-4 with TRBJ1-3, with a tentative D call TRBD1 (6 bases). The TCR was taken from a middle-aged man with Graves' hyperthyroidism that later progressed to Graves' ophthalmopathy. The sequenced sample consisted of blood. The chain's CDR3 is CASSLNRDTIYF. The CDR3 nucleotides are TGTGCCAGCAGTTTAAACAGGGACACCATATATTTT.